The clone carrying this TCR beta chain has only a few counts. Time point reported: pre-sensitization, week 0. As for treatment: therapeutic diphenylcyclopropenone sensitization with weekly scalp DPC. This entry comes from a study of human T cells and chemical hapten exposure. The CDR3 length is 13 residues. Germline V gene data show CDR1 as SEHNR and CDR2 as FQNEAQ (reference sequence). V gave up 3 bases and J gave up 6 bases, with 11 bases separating them. From the RACE reads, TCRdb called clonotypes with MiXCR, one entry per CDR3 protein. The table includes approximately 80,000 distinct CDR3 sequences, less than 15% detected once.

The chain links TRBV7-9 to TRBJ1-2; D gene ambiguous. The source of this sequence is a woman in her fifties or sixties with alopecia areata. Some clones in this sample may be carry-over from other donors' samples. Source: whole blood, taken in connection with sensitization to the hapten diphenylcyclopropenone (DPC). For the CDR3, the DNA is TGTGCCAGCAGCTTCGAGGAGGGAGATGGCTACACCTTC. This gives the protein CASSFEEGDGYTF.